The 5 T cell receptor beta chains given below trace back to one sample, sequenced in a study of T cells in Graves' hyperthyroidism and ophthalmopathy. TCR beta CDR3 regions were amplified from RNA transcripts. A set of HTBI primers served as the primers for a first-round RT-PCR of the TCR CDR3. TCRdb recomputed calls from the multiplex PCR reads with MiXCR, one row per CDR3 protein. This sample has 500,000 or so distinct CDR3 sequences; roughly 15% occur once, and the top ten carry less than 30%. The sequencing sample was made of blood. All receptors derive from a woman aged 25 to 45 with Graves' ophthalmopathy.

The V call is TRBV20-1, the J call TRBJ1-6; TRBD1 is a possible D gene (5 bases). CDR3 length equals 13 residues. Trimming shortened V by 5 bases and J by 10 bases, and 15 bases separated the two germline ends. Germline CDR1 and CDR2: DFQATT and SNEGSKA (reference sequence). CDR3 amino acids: CSAGLGEASPLHF. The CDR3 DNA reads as TGCAGTGCTGGCTTGGGGGAGGCCTCACCCCTCCACTTT.

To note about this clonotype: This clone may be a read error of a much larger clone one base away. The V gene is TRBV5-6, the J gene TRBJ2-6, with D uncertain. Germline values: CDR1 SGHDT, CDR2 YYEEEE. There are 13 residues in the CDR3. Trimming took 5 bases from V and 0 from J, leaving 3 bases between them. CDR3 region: CASRLSGANVLTF. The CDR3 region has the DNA TGTGCCAGCAGACTCTCTGGGGCCAACGTCCTGACTTTC.

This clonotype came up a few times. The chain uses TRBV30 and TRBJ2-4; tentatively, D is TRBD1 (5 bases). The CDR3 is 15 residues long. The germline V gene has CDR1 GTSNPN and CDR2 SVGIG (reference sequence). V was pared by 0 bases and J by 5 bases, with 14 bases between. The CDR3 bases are TGTGCCTGGAGTGTTTCAGGGTGGCGCCAAAACATTCAGTACTTC. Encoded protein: CAWSVSGWRQNIQYF.

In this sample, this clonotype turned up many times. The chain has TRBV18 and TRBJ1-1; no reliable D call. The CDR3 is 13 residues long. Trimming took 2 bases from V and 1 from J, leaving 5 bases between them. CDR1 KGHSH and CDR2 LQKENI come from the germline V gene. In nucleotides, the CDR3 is TGTGCCAGCTCACCATTTGAGAACACTGAAGCTTTCTTT. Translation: CASSPFENTEAFF.

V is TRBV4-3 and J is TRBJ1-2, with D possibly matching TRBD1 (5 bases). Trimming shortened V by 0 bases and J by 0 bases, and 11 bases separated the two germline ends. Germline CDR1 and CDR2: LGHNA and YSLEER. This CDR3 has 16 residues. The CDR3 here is CASSQEGRATNYGYTF. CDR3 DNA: TGCGCCAGCAGCCAAGAGGGCAGGGCGACTAACTATGGCTACACCTTC.